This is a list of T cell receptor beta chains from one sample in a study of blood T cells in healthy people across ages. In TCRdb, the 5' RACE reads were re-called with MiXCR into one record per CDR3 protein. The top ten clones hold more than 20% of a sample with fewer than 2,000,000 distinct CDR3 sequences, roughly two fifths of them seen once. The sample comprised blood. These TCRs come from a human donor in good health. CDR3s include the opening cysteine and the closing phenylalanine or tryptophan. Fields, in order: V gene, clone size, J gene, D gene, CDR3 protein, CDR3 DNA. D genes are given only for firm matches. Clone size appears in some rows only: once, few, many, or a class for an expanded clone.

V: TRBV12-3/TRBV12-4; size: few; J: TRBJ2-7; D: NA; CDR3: CASLRDSYGQYF; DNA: TGTGCCAGCCTCCGGGATTCCTACGGGCAGTACTTC
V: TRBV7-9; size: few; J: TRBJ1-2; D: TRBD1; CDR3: CASSHAGQGDGYTF; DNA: TGTGCCAGCAGCCATGCGGGACAGGGGGATGGCTACACCTTC
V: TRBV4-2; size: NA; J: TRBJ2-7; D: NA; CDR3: CASSQDVGSSYEQYF; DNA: TGTGCCAGCAGCCAAGATGTTGGGAGCTCCTACGAGCAGTACTTC
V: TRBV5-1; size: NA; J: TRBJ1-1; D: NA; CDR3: CASSLTGLRNTEAFF; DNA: TGCGCCAGCAGCTTGACCGGGTTGAGGAACACTGAAGCTTTCTTT
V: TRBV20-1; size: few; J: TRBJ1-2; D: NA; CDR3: CGVLDLPSRGTNYGYTF; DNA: TGCGGTGTCCTAGATCTTCCGTCGCGGGGAACTAACTATGGCTACACCTTC
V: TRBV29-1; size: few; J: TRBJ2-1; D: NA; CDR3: CSVEGKSSYNEQFF; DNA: TGCAGCGTTGAGGGAAAAAGCTCCTACAATGAGCAGTTCTTC
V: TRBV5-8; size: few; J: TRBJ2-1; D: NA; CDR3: CASSLVVVGGNEQFF; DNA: TGTGCCAGCAGCTTGGTAGTAGTTGGCGGCAATGAGCAGTTCTTC
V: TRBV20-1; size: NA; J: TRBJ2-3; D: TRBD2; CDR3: CSARDPLAGGWRDTQYF; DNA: TGCAGTGCTAGAGATCCGCTAGCGGGGGGTTGGAGGGATACGCAGTATTTT
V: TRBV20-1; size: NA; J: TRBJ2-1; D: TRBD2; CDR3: CSASGLAGYNEQFF; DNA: TGCAGTGCTAGTGGACTAGCGGGGTACAATGAGCAGTTCTTC
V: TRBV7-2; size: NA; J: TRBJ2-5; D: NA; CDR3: CASSLIMGSETQYF; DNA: TGTGCCAGCAGCTTAATAATGGGGTCAGAGACCCAGTACTTC
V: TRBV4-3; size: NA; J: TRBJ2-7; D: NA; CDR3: CASSQLQGGFYEQYF; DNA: TGCGCCAGCAGCCAATTACAGGGAGGTTTCTACGAGCAGTACTTC
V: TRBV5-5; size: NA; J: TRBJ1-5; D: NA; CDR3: CAGSLGATDQPQHF; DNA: TGTGCCGGCAGCTTAGGGGCGACGGATCAGCCCCAGCATTTT
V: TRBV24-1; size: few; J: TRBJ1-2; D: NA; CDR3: CATSDSRTPYGYTF; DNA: TGTGCCACCAGTGATTCCCGTACCCCATATGGCTACACCTTC
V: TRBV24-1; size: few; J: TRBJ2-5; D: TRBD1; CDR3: CATSAWTGVRGETQYF; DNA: TGTGCCACCAGTGCTTGGACAGGGGTTAGAGGAGAGACCCAGTACTTC
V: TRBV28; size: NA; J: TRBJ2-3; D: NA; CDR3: CATQDRPSTDTQYF; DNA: TGTGCCACCCAGGACAGACCTAGCACAGATACGCAGTATTTT
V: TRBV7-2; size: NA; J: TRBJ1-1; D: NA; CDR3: CASSFRRAGAEAFF; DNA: TGTGCCAGCAGCTTCCGAAGGGCAGGGGCTGAAGCTTTCTTT
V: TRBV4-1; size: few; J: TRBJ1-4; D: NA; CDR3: CASSQYGQNNEKLFF; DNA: TGCGCCAGCAGCCAATACGGGCAGAATAATGAAAAACTGTTTTTT
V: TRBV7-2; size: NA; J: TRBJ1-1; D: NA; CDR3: CASSPDRTGNTEAFF; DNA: TGTGCCAGCAGCCCCGATAGAACAGGGAACACTGAAGCTTTCTTT
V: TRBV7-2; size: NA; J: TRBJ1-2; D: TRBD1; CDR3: CASSSYRGDGYTF; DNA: TGTGCCAGCAGCTCCTACAGGGGCGATGGCTACACCTTC
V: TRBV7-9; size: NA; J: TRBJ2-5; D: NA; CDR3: CASSLRPGLLQETQYF; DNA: TGTGCCAGCAGCCTACGCCCGGGACTCTTACAAGAGACCCAGTACTTC
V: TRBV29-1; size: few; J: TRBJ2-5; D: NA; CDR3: CSVGSGAGETQYF; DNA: TGCAGCGTTGGATCCGGGGCGGGGGAGACCCAGTACTTC
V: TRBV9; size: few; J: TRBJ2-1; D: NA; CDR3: CASSQHGAVINEQFF; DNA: TGTGCCAGCAGCCAGCACGGGGCAGTTATCAATGAGCAGTTCTTC
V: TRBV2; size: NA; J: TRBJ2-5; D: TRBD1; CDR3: CASTKTGGETQYF; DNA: TGTGCCAGCACCAAAACAGGGGGAGAGACCCAGTACTTC
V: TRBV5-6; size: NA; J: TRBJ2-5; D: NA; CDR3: CASSALDPFSRETQYF; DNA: TGTGCCAGCAGCGCTCTTGATCCTTTCTCCCGAGAGACCCAGTACTTC
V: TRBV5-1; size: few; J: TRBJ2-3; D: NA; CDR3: CASSPELAILGPDTQYF; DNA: TGCGCCAGCAGCCCTGAGCTAGCTATTCTCGGCCCCGATACGCAGTATTTT
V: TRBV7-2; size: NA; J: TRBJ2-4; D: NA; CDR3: CASSLIGAGSSGKNIQYF; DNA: TGTGCCAGCAGCTTAATTGGGGCGGGATCTTCGGGCAAAAACATTCAGTACTTC